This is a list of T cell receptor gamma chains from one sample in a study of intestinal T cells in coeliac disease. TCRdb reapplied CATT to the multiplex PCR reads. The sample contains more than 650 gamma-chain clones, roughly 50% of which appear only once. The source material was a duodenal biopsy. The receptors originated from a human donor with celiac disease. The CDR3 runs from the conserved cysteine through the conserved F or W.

CDR3 protein: CAAWDLYEMRYYKKLF
CDR3 length: 16
V gene: TRGV10
J gene: TRGJ1/TRGJ2

CDR3 protein: CATCENKKLF
CDR3 length: 10
V gene: TRGV4
J gene: TRGJ1/TRGJ2

CDR3 protein: CATWDGSSDWIKTF
CDR3 length: 14
V gene: TRGV2
J gene: TRGJP2

CDR3 protein: CAAWERPYYKKLF
CDR3 length: 13
V gene: TRGV10
J gene: TRGJ1/TRGJ2

CDR3 protein: CAAWGLFGPYYKKLF
CDR3 length: 15
V gene: TRGV10
J gene: TRGJ1/TRGJ2

CDR3 protein: CATWARYGSDWIKTF
CDR3 length: 15
V gene: TRGV8
J gene: TRGJP2

CDR3 protein: CATWDRLNYYKKLF
CDR3 length: 14
V gene: TRGV3
J gene: TRGJ1/TRGJ2

CDR3 protein: CATWGLGPSSDWIKTF
CDR3 length: 16
V gene: TRGV4
J gene: TRGJP2

CDR3 protein: CATLGWAYYKKLF
CDR3 length: 13
V gene: TRGV4
J gene: TRGJ1/TRGJ2

CDR3 protein: CATWDIYYKKLF
CDR3 length: 12
V gene: TRGV3
J gene: TRGJ1/TRGJ2

CDR3 protein: CAYLGRLCDWIKTF
CDR3 length: 14
V gene: TRGV8
J gene: TRGJP2

CDR3 protein: CAASVSGDYPSYKKLF
CDR3 length: 16
V gene: TRGV10
J gene: TRGJ1/TRGJ2

CDR3 protein: CAAWDFEVKKLF
CDR3 length: 12
V gene: TRGV10
J gene: TRGJ1/TRGJ2

CDR3 protein: CAAWGLCIRSTGWFKIF
CDR3 length: 17
V gene: TRGV10
J gene: TRGJP1

CDR3 protein: CACWIRKDGTLVWFKIF
CDR3 length: 17
V gene: TRGV11
J gene: TRGJP1

CDR3 protein: CAALGSHCWFKIF
CDR3 length: 13
V gene: TRGV10
J gene: TRGJP1

CDR3 protein: CATLPPIIKKLF
CDR3 length: 12
V gene: TRGV4
J gene: TRGJ1/TRGJ2

CDR3 protein: CATWDGGNKKLF
CDR3 length: 12
V gene: TRGV4
J gene: TRGJ1/TRGJ2

CDR3 protein: CAPRGDSGWFKIF
CDR3 length: 13
V gene: TRGV8
J gene: TRGJP1

CDR3 protein: CATSVGGKLF
CDR3 length: 10
V gene: TRGV8
J gene: TRGJ1/TRGJ2

CDR3 protein: CATWDGYYKKLF
CDR3 length: 12
V gene: TRGV8
J gene: TRGJ1/TRGJ2

CDR3 protein: CACWIPPTLKKLF
CDR3 length: 13
V gene: TRGV11
J gene: TRGJ1/TRGJ2

CDR3 protein: CATWDVMNYYKKLF
CDR3 length: 14
V gene: TRGV4
J gene: TRGJ1/TRGJ2

CDR3 protein: CATWDGIPTGWFKIF
CDR3 length: 15
V gene: TRGV2
J gene: TRGJP1

CDR3 protein: CATGTLQVGSDWIKTF
CDR3 length: 16
V gene: TRGV5
J gene: TRGJP2

CDR3 protein: CAAWDYDTTTGWFKIF
CDR3 length: 16
V gene: TRGV10
J gene: TRGJP1

CDR3 protein: CATWDSLGYYKKLF
CDR3 length: 14
V gene: TRGV8
J gene: TRGJ1/TRGJ2

CDR3 protein: CATWDGLGYKKLF
CDR3 length: 13
V gene: TRGV2
J gene: TRGJ1/TRGJ2

CDR3 protein: CATWGRAEGGRRWFKIF
CDR3 length: 17
V gene: TRGV2
J gene: TRGJP1

CDR3 protein: CATWDRHYKKLF
CDR3 length: 12
V gene: TRGV3
J gene: TRGJ1/TRGJ2

CDR3 protein: CAPGSSGWFKIF
CDR3 length: 12
V gene: TRGV8
J gene: TRGJP1